These T cell receptor beta chains were read from a single sample in a study of identical twins. TCRdb used MiXCR to reprocess the 5' RACE reads, holding one entry per CDR3 protein. The sample lists 700,000 to 950,000 distinct CDR3 sequences, more than 9% occurring once. Separately, the same data were catalogued under a study of yellow fever vaccine responses in identical twins.

Sequences were obtained from PBMCs. These receptors were taken from a young woman in good health. CDR3s include the opening cysteine and the closing phenylalanine or tryptophan. The D gene is left open where the match is weak. Clone size appears in some rows only: once, few, many, or a class for an expanded clone.

J,D,V,size,CDR3,DNA
TRBJ2-3,NA,TRBV20-1,NA,CSARWGGIAEFTDTQYF,TGCAGTGCCCGGTGGGGCGGGATAGCGGAATTCACAGATACGCAGTATTTT
TRBJ2-2,TRBD1,TRBV12-3/TRBV12-4,few,CASSARTGGSGELFF,TGTGCCAGCAGTGCCCGGACAGGGGGCTCCGGGGAGCTGTTTTTT
TRBJ1-1,NA,TRBV12-3/TRBV12-4,few,CASSLVGGVGFNTEAFF,TGTGCCAGCAGTTTAGTGGGTGGGGTGGGGTTCAACACTGAAGCTTTCTTT
TRBJ2-7,TRBD1,TRBV7-6,NA,CASSPRRGDREDYEQYF,TGTGCCAGCAGCCCCCGAAGGGGGGACAGGGAGGATTACGAGCAGTACTTC
TRBJ2-7,TRBD2,TRBV6-5,NA,CASSYRTSGHYEQYF,TGTGCCAGCAGTTACCGGACTAGCGGGCACTACGAGCAGTACTTC
TRBJ2-1,TRBD1,TRBV24-1,NA,CATGPRGTYNEQFF,TGTGCCACGGGGCCCAGGGGGACCTACAATGAGCAGTTCTTC
TRBJ2-1,NA,TRBV20-1,NA,CSGPVGYNEQFF,TGCAGTGGTCCAGTAGGATACAATGAGCAGTTCTTC
TRBJ2-1,TRBD2,TRBV20-1,few,CSADRLAGTYNEQFF,TGCAGTGCGGACCGACTAGCGGGCACCTACAATGAGCAGTTCTTC
TRBJ2-3,NA,TRBV6-5,NA,CATNIGVAQYF,TGTGCCACCAATATAGGGGTTGCGCAGTATTTT
TRBJ2-1,NA,TRBV6-1,NA,CAARTTQGSSYNEQFF,TGTGCCGCCCGGACAACTCAGGGGTCATCCTACAATGAGCAGTTCTTC
TRBJ1-1,NA,TRBV20-1,NA,CSARVGGGNTEAFF,TGCAGTGCTAGAGTTGGGGGTGGGAACACTGAAGCTTTCTTT
TRBJ2-3,NA,TRBV6-5,NA,CASSYNWPGTPLTDTQYF,TGTGCCAGCAGTTACAATTGGCCAGGGACCCCCCTCACAGATACGCAGTATTTT
TRBJ1-6,NA,TRBV27,many,CASSFNNSPLHF,TGTGCCAGCAGTTTCAACAATTCACCCCTCCACTTT
TRBJ2-1,NA,TRBV28,few,CASGSRVNEQFF,TGTGCCAGCGGGAGCCGGGTCAATGAGCAGTTCTTC
TRBJ2-5,NA,TRBV25-1,few,CASLGAAGETQYF,TGTGCCAGTCTGGGAGCGGCGGGGGAGACCCAGTACTTC
TRBJ2-5,NA,TRBV6-2/TRBV6-3,NA,CASSYPPQGVGQETQYF,TGTGCCAGCAGTTACCCACCGCAGGGAGTGGGGCAAGAGACCCAGTACTTC
TRBJ2-5,NA,TRBV12-3/TRBV12-4,few,CASSFSLVGETQYF,TGTGCCAGCAGTTTTTCTCTAGTTGGAGAGACCCAGTACTTC
TRBJ2-7,NA,TRBV28,NA,CASSFDGVGEQYF,TGTGCCAGCAGTTTCGACGGAGTCGGCGAGCAGTACTTC
TRBJ2-1,TRBD2,TRBV6-5,NA,CASSYSLGTSGPAEQFF,TGTGCCAGCAGTTACTCTTTGGGTACTAGCGGGCCCGCGGAGCAGTTCTTC
TRBJ2-2,TRBD2,TRBV5-4,few,CASSLGASGRAGNTGELFF,TGTGCCAGCAGCTTGGGGGCTAGCGGGAGGGCCGGGAACACCGGGGAGCTGTTTTTT
TRBJ1-1,NA,TRBV15,few,CATSRDAWTEAFF,TGTGCCACCAGCAGAGATGCATGGACTGAAGCTTTCTTT
TRBJ2-5,NA,TRBV10-3,few,CAISESVSAETQYF,TGTGCCATCAGTGAGTCGGTCAGCGCGGAGACCCAGTACTTC
TRBJ1-2,TRBD1,TRBV29-1,many,CSVGSGTGVLGYTF,TGCAGCGTTGGGTCCGGCACAGGGGTATTAGGCTACACCTTC
TRBJ2-1,TRBD2,TRBV3-1,NA,CASSRTGLAGSSYNEQFF,TGTGCCAGCAGCCGGACCGGACTAGCGGGGAGCTCCTACAATGAGCAGTTCTTC
TRBJ2-1,TRBD1,TRBV24-1,few,CATSDLGTGLGEQFF,TGTGCCACCAGTGATTTGGGGACAGGGTTGGGTGAGCAGTTCTTC
TRBJ2-1,NA,TRBV11-2,NA,CATKGDFNYNEQFF,TGTGCCACCAAAGGGGACTTCAACTACAATGAGCAGTTCTTC
TRBJ2-3,NA,TRBV20-1,NA,CSARWLVADTQYF,TGCAGTGCTAGATGGCTAGTTGCAGATACGCAGTATTTT
TRBJ2-2,TRBD1,TRBV12-3/TRBV12-4,many,CASRTGGSSTGELFF,TGTGCCAGCAGAACAGGGGGCTCGAGCACCGGGGAGCTGTTTTTT
TRBJ2-7,TRBD2,TRBV29-1,few,CSVTGRREALYEQYF,TGCAGCGTTACGGGGAGGCGGGAGGCCCTTTACGAGCAGTACTTC
TRBJ2-3,TRBD2,TRBV27,few,CASSLVASGGAADTQYF,TGTGCCAGCAGTTTAGTGGCTAGCGGGGGGGCCGCAGATACGCAGTATTTT
TRBJ2-7,NA,TRBV12-3/TRBV12-4,few,CASRTATYEQYF,TGTGCCAGCCGGACAGCTACCTACGAGCAGTACTTC
TRBJ1-6,NA,TRBV6-4,many,CASSDSSNSPLHF,TGTGCCAGCAGTGACTCGAGCAATTCACCCCTCCACTTT
TRBJ1-6,NA,TRBV20-1,NA,CSARDLGNSPLHF,TGCAGTGCTAGAGATCTTGGGAATTCACCCCTCCACTTT
TRBJ2-7,TRBD2,TRBV7-6,once,CASSPLGLAGRLSSYEQYF,TGTGCCAGCAGCCCGTTGGGACTAGCGGGGCGCCTTAGCTCCTACGAGCAGTACTTC
TRBJ2-1,NA,TRBV13,NA,CASSPVLKSSYNEQFF,TGTGCCAGCAGCCCAGTCCTTAAGAGCTCCTACAATGAGCAGTTCTTC
TRBJ1-2,NA,TRBV4-1,NA,CASRPRTANELNYGYTF,TGCGCCAGCAGACCAAGGACAGCCAACGAACTCAACTATGGCTACACCTTC
TRBJ2-2,NA,TRBV7-9,few,CASSFRETNTGELFF,TGTGCCAGCAGCTTCCGGGAAACCAACACCGGGGAGCTGTTTTTT
TRBJ2-2,TRBD1,TRBV28,NA,CASRKRQGHTGELFF,TGTGCCAGCAGAAAACGACAGGGGCACACCGGGGAGCTGTTTTTT
TRBJ1-4,NA,TRBV18,NA,CASSYMDMPNEKLFF,TGTGCCAGCTCCTACATGGACATGCCAAATGAAAAACTGTTTTTT
TRBJ2-6,TRBD1,TRBV11-2,NA,CASSFGQVSGANVLTF,TGTGCCAGCAGCTTCGGACAGGTCTCTGGGGCCAACGTCCTGACTTTC
TRBJ2-4,TRBD1,TRBV28,few,CASSFQTGVFAKNIQYF,TGTGCCAGCAGTTTCCAGACAGGGGTTTTTGCCAAAAACATTCAGTACTTC
TRBJ1-5,NA,TRBV10-3,few,CAISQRGQPQHF,TGTGCCATCAGTCAGAGGGGTCAGCCCCAGCATTTT
TRBJ2-4,NA,TRBV7-9,few,CASSSAQGGDAKNIQYF,TGTGCCAGCAGCTCAGCGCAGGGGGGGGACGCCAAAAACATTCAGTACTTC
TRBJ2-5,TRBD2,TRBV10-3,many,CAISDRLAGGETQYF,TGTGCCATCAGTGACCGACTAGCGGGTGGGGAGACCCAGTACTTC
TRBJ2-1,NA,TRBV14,NA,CASSQVFNEQFF,TGTGCCAGCAGCCAAGTGTTCAATGAGCAGTTCTTC
TRBJ1-2,TRBD1,TRBV12-3/TRBV12-4,many,CASSSTGWYGYTF,TGTGCCAGCAGTTCGACAGGGTGGTATGGCTACACCTTC